This T cell receptor beta chain was documented in a study of early T cells in non-severe SARS-CoV-2 infection. At the level of the study: Bulk RNA isolated from unsorted whole blood underwent sequencing; chains were not paired.

Study outcomes and limitations: Comparison of clonotypes with VDJdb favored anti-spike CD8 responses while missing private and CD4 specificities.

The CDR3 length is 15 residues. Germline trimming cut 2 bases from V and 3 bases from J; bases unmatched to any gene: 6. Germline V gene data show CDR1 as LGHNA and CDR2 as YSLEER. Individually, cDNA molecules had unique molecular identifiers attached to them. MiXCR, run by TCRdb on the 5' RACE reads, gives a single entry per CDR3 protein. Among about 92,000 distinct CDR3 sequences listed, 14% were seen once. This clonotype was seen only a few times. Its antigen remains unknown. The chain combines TRBV4-3 with TRBJ2-7, with 8 bases that match TRBD2. Material for sequencing was whole blood. The origin of this receptor is an adult who was a healthcare worker with PCR-confirmed SARS-CoV-2 infection or an uninfected control (not recorded which). The CDR3 reads CASSQSPGGDYEQYF. As DNA, the CDR3 is TGCGCCAGCAGCCAATCGCCCGGGGGGGACTACGAGCAGTACTTC.